The entry below describes one T cell receptor (beta chain). Its cognate antigen is unknown. This sample is drawn from a study of T cell responses to AZD1222 COVID-19 vaccine. Notes on the study in general: Seropositive at baseline were only five or six AZD1222 recipients. Clonal diversity was possibly underestimated; the donors were predominantly white British and more often female.

Produced via immunoSEQ multiplex PCR; TCRdb's table is partial and in-frame only. The sample contains tens of thousands of clones, 75% to 95% of which appear only once. J lost 2 bases, V lost 8 bases, and 3 bases had no gene match. Germline assignment: CDR1 GTSNPN and CDR2 SVGIG (reference sequence). The CDR3 runs 13 residues. The chain uses TRBV30 and TRBJ2-2; 9 bases are shared with TRBD1. The origin of this receptor is an adult who received the MenACWY meningococcal vaccine as a control. Source: peripheral blood, taken 28 days after the second dose of the MenACWY control vaccine. CDR3 residues: CARTGVNTGELFF. CDR3 bases: TGTGCCCGGACAGGGGTTAACACCGGGGAGCTGTTTTTT. Full variable domain (rest looked up from reference TRBV30 and TRBJ2-2): SQTIHQWPATLVQPVGSPLSLECTVEGTSNPNLYWYRQAAGRGLQLLFYSVGIGQISSEVPQNLSASRPQDRQFILSSKKLLLSDSGFYLCARTGVNTGELFFGEGSRLTVL.